The 18 T cell receptor beta chains presented below share a single source sample, sequenced in a study of control samples from healthy donors and cancer patients (TCRdb year 2020). Library method: the immunoSEQ multiplex PCR assay. TCRdb mirrors the immuneACCESS table, restricted to in-frame sequences. Some clones are absent from its copies; in checked studies, under half trace to an unresolved V gene, and the reason for the others is unknown. For this sample there are tens of thousands of clones; 70% to 85% appear just once. Jointly, the top ten make up around 40% of the sample. The sequenced material came from PBMCs. These receptors originate from a man between 65 and 79 years old with lung cancer.

The sample holds a few counts of this clone. J is TRBJ2-7 and V is TRBV7-2; 9 bases agree with TRBD2. The germline CDR1 and CDR2 sequences are SGHTA and FQGNSA. The CDR3 length is 17 residues. V shed 2 bases and J 6 bases; nucleotides not matched to a gene: 14. CDR3 nucleotide sequence: TGTGCCAGCAGCTTACAAAGTAGCCTAGCGGGGCTGGGCGAGCAGTACTTC. It is translated as CASSLQSSLAGLGEQYF.

The V gene is TRBV9, the J gene TRBJ2-7; D tentatively fits TRBD1 or TRBD2 (5 bases each). CDR3 length: 14 amino acids. V shed 0 bases and J shed 0 bases, with 7 bases lying between them. CDR1 SGDLS and CDR2 YYNGEE come from the germline V gene. For the CDR3, the DNA is TGTGCCAGCAGCGTAGGGGACGGCTCCTACGAGCAGTACTTC. Protein sequence: CASSVGDGSYEQYF.

This chain uses TRBV6-4 with TRBJ1-6, with D uncertain. The CDR3 has 15 amino acids. V lost 3 bases and J lost 7, with 13 bases in between. The V gene's germline CDR1 is MRHNA and CDR2 SNTAGT. The CDR3 nucleotides are TGTGCCAGCAGTGATGGAGGGATTAGGAATTCACCCCTCCACTTT. Amino acids: CASSDGGIRNSPLHF.

The CDR3 loop reads CASSRAGETQYF. CDR3 DNA: TGTGCCAGTAGTAGGGCAGGAGAGACCCAGTACTTC. The chain links TRBV19 to TRBJ2-5; D gene ambiguous. The CDR3 has 12 amino acids. Looked up from germline, CDR1 is LNHDA and CDR2 is SQIVND (reference sequence). V lost 4 bases, J lost 4 bases, and 7 bases lay in between.

The chain carries TRBV6-6 and TRBJ1-2; the D is unclear. Trimming cost V 6 bases and J 4 bases, with 12 bases left between them. CDR1 and CDR2 (germline): MNHNY, SVGAGI (reference sequence). This CDR3 has 13 amino acids. The CDR3 DNA sequence: TGTGCCAGCAGCCCCTTGCTGTTCTATGGCTACACCTTC. It encodes CASSPLLFYGYTF.

J is TRBJ1-5 and V is TRBV14, with a tentative D call TRBD1 (6 bases). The germline CDR1 and CDR2 sequences are SGHDN and FVKESK. This CDR3 is built from 17 residues. The V end lost 0 bases, the J end lost 9 bases, and 21 bases lay between the germline ends. CDR3 DNA sequence: TGTGCCAGCAGCCAAGAGGGGGCGGGGCGGGCCCCGGGGCCCCAGCATTTT. Amino acids: CASSQEGAGRAPGPQHF. The full variable domain, in which reference TRBV14 and TRBJ1-5 provide the parts outside the CDR3, is EAGVTQFPSHSVIEKGQTVTLRCDPISGHDNLYWYRRVMGKEIKFLLHFVKESKQDESGMPNNRFLAERTGGTYSTLKVQPAELEDSGVYFCASSQEGAGRAPGPQHFGDGTRLSIL.

This sequence joins TRBV18 and TRBJ1-1, with D hard to call. Germline assignment: CDR1 KGHSH and CDR2 LQKENI. V lost 6 bases to trimming and J lost 6 bases, with 17 bases between them. This CDR3 has 14 residues. This CDR3 is CASSPSPVGSEAFF. In DNA form, the CDR3 reads TGTGCCAGCTCCCCCTCCCCGGTGGGGTCTGAAGCTTTCTTT. Looking up the rest from reference TRBV18 and TRBJ1-1 gives the full variable domain: NAGVMQNPRHLVRRRGQEARLRCSPMKGHSHVYWYRQLPEEGLKFMVYLQKENIIDESGMPKERFSAEFPKEGPSILRIQQVVRGDSAAYFCASSPSPVGSEAFFGQGTRLTVV.

This clone was counted many times. This chain links TRBV7-3 with TRBJ1-3; weak D call: TRBD1 (5 bases). CDR1 SGHTA and CDR2 FQGTGA come from the germline V gene. This CDR3 contains 13 residues. V lost 5 bases and J 5 bases, leaving 10 bases between the germline ends. CDR3 region: CASSAGPRNTIYF. DNA for the CDR3: TGTGCCAGCAGCGCGGGACCGCGAAACACCATATATTTT.

The V and J genes are TRBV6-1 and TRBJ1-5; D remains ambiguous. The germline V gene encodes CDR1 MNHNS and CDR2 SASEGT. V was trimmed by 0 bases and J by 5 bases, leaving 14 bases between them. The CDR3 contains 16 residues. The CDR3 region is CASSEALSTADQPQHF. The CDR3 DNA sequence: TGTGCCAGCAGTGAAGCGCTATCAACAGCAGATCAGCCCCAGCATTTT.

This chain links TRBV7-8 with TRBJ1-1, with D perhaps TRBD1 (5 bases). From germline, CDR1 is SGHVS and CDR2 FQNEAQ. CDR3 length: 16 residues. Between the trimmed V and J ends, which lost 1 base and 0 bases, there was a span of 12 bases. The chain's CDR3 is CASSLEAGNMNTEAFF. The CDR3 coding sequence is TGTGCCAGCAGCTTAGAAGCAGGGAACATGAACACTGAAGCTTTCTTT.

This clone was seen more than once but under ten times. The chain joins TRBV14 to TRBJ1-1; possible D gene TRBD1, 6 bases. The CDR3 runs to 15 residues. Germline assignment: CDR1 SGHDN and CDR2 FVKESK. V was trimmed by 4 bases and J by 0 bases, leaving 12 bases between them. The CDR3 bases are TGTGCCAGCAGCCCACAGGGAGGGATGAACACTGAAGCTTTCTTT. Protein sequence: CASSPQGGMNTEAFF.

V gene TRBV19 combines with J gene TRBJ1-5; D uncertain. The CDR3 is 15 amino acids. Germline loops: CDR1 LNHDA, CDR2 SQIVND (reference sequence). Trimming pared 3 bases from V and 4 bases from J, leaving 13 bases between. This chain's CDR3 is CASSIATRVNQPQHF. The CDR3 DNA reads as TGTGCCAGTAGTATTGCGACCCGGGTGAATCAGCCCCAGCATTTT.

The V call is TRBV11-2, the J call TRBJ2-3; the D gene is possibly TRBD1 (6 bases). The V and J ends lost 3 bases and 4 bases respectively, with 11 bases between them. Germline-derived CDR1 and CDR2 are SGHAT and FQNNGV. This CDR3 is 14 amino acids long. CDR3 in amino acids: CASSLVRGADTQYF. The CDR3 DNA follows: TGTGCCAGCAGCTTGGTCAGGGGAGCAGATACGCAGTATTTT.

This rearrangement joins TRBV5-1 to TRBJ1-1; D might be TRBD1 (6 bases). Germline lookup yields CDR1 SGHRS and CDR2 YFSETQ. V lost 5 bases and J lost 1, with 12 bases in between. This CDR3 is 14 amino acids long. This CDR3 reads CASSSGTQNTEAFF. CDR3 nucleotide sequence: TGCGCCAGCAGTTCCGGGACACAGAACACTGAAGCTTTCTTT.

V and J are TRBV23-1 and TRBJ1-4, with no clear D. TRBV23-1 is filed as an ORF, its function uncertain. The CDR3 is 11 amino acids. Deletions cut 8 bases from V and 8 bases from J, with 9 bases between. The CDR3 DNA sequence: TGCGCCAGCCCCTTACCGGAAAAACTGTTTTTT. Translation: CASPLPEKLFF.

This clone turned up a few times. V is TRBV5-5 and J is TRBJ1-3; D is possibly TRBD1 (6 bases). The CDR3 runs 13 residues. V gave up 3 bases and J gave up 5 bases, with 9 bases separating them. Germline V lookup: CDR1 SGHKS, CDR2 YYEKEE (reference sequence). The DNA for the CDR3 is TGTGCCAGCAGCTGGGACACTAGAAACACCATATATTTT. This translates into CASSWDTRNTIYF.

Remarks on this clone: An end of the junction does not agree with germline; a read error may underlie this. The same CDR3 also results from other DNA sequences found in this sample. The chain carries TRBV3-1 (or the pseudogene TRBV3-2) and TRBJ2-7; D could derive from TRBD1 or TRBD2 (7 bases each). The CDR3 consists of 15 residues. Germline-derived CDR1 and CDR2 are LGHDT and YNNKEL (reference sequence). The CDR3 here is CATSQGGGRPYEQYF. The CDR3 nucleotides read TGCGCCACCAGCCAGGGGGGGGGACGGCCCTACGAGCAGTACTTC.

The chain employs TRBV19 and TRBJ1-1; maybe TRBD1 (5 bases). CDR3 length equals 16 residues. The V end was cut by 2 bases, the J end by 1 base, with 14 bases between. The germline V gene encodes CDR1 LNHDA and CDR2 SQIVND (reference sequence). CDR3 nucleotides: TGTGCCAGTAGTATAACTGGGGCAATGGGGAACACTGAAGCTTTCTTT. Translating it yields CASSITGAMGNTEAFF.